This T cell receptor (beta chain) derives from a study of cytomegalovirus exposure and HLA in healthy donors. Study-wide results and caveats: Cytomegalovirus association was assigned to approximately 160 TCR beta chains. Researchers reported that three CMV-associated chains were confirmed in vitro as CMV antigen-specific. Published work reported that the classifier diagnosed cytomegalovirus status with high specificity and sensitivity. Subsequent analysis of the 100 to 150 validation repertoires found a tendency for first-cohort TCR clusters to co-occur.

On this clone: Its specificity is not known.

Germline loops: CDR1 MNHNS, CDR2 SASEGT. CDR3 length: 14 amino acids. J lost 7 bases, V lost 4 bases, and 7 bases had no gene match. TCRdb's table, derived via immunoSEQ multiplex PCR, lists solely in-frame clones and lacks some. The sample lists over 50,000 clones; about 92% were seen once. The specimen was PBMCs. The chain joins TRBV6-1 to TRBJ1-1; 9 bases fit TRBD1. This sequence was found in a man in his late teens or twenties in good health and CMV-seropositive. The CDR3 region is CASSVTGGESEAFF. The CDR3 DNA sequence: TGTGCCAGCAGTGTGACAGGGGGAGAAAGTGAAGCTTTCTTT.